The TCR beta chain under discussion was sequenced for a study of neurological immune-mediated disorders. Study findings and constraints: Private repertoires in all groups were suggested, as expanded clones shared no CDR3 amino acid sequences across subjects.

From germline, CDR1 is LGHDT and CDR2 YNNKEL (reference sequence). This CDR3 has 17 amino acids. The V end lost 2 bases, the J end lost 5 bases, and 20 bases lay between the germline ends. This clonotype was detected many times. No antigen is known for it. A 10-nucleotide random UMI tagged transcripts in template-switch 5'RACE cDNA synthesis. Using its own MiXCR run on the 5' RACE reads, TCRdb lists one record per CDR3 protein. The sample includes some 47,000 distinct CDR3 sequences, 20% to 25% of them seen just once. Documented time point: technical triplicate 3. The unsorted libraries originated from 2 million PBMCs kept at -80 C.

Sequenced input: PBMCs. V usage is TRBV3-1 and J usage is TRBJ2-3; TRBD2 might be the D (5 bases). The receptor was derived from a man between 60 and 75 years old with HTLV-1-associated myelopathy (HAM/TSP). The CDR3 loop reads CASSQLPRGDLRDTQYF. As DNA, the CDR3 is TGTGCCAGCAGCCAACTGCCCCGGGGAGACCTAAGAGATACGCAGTATTTT.